The sequence of this TCR beta chain was determined in a study of blood T cells in healthy people across ages. Combining a sample-barcoded 5' primer with a J-beta primer mix, a second PCR ran for roughly 6 to 12 cycles. Each CDR3 protein gets one entry after TCRdb re-called the 5' RACE reads with MiXCR. The table records about 570,000 distinct CDR3 sequences, 25% to 35% of them present only once. Between the trimmed V and J ends, which lost 0 bases and 2 bases, there was a span of 8 bases. Per germline, CDR1 SGHKS and CDR2 YYEKEE (reference sequence). The CDR3 spans 14 residues. This clonotype has only a few counts. These same records also appear under a second study, on T cells of mothers and their children.

V and J are TRBV5-5 and TRBJ2-5; D is unclear. This clonotype was sampled from a boy younger than 10 in good health. Sequencing input: blood. CDR3 DNA: TGTGCCAGCAGCTTGGAGGCAGAACAAGAGACCCAGTACTTC. Encoded protein: CASSLEAEQETQYF.